This is a list of T cell receptor beta chains from one sample in a study of shared clonotypes between healthy human individuals. The table came from immunoSEQ multiplex PCR; TCRdb's copy has only in-frame clones and leaves some out. This sample has about 2,200,000 clones, with about 92% found just once. The sequenced sample was naive CD8+ T cells from PBMCs. The origin of the receptors is a man between 18 and 29 years old in good health. Some clones in this sample may be carry-over from other donors' samples. CDR3s include the opening cysteine and the closing phenylalanine or tryptophan. The D gene is left open where the match is weak. The size of a clone is reported for some rows only, either as once, few or many, or as a class for expanded clones.

abundance,d_gene,j_gene,v_gene,CDR3aa,CDR3nt
.,.,TRBJ2-7,TRBV4-3,CASSQDRAGEQYF,TGCGCCAGCAGCCAAGATCGGGCCGGGGAGCAGTACTTC
.,.,TRBJ1-1,TRBV14,CASSQGMNTEAFF,TGTGCCAGCAGCCAGGGGATGAACACTGAAGCTTTCTTT
.,TRBD1,TRBJ1-1,TRBV28,CASSRDRGQVDTEAFF,TGTGCCAGCAGTCGGGACAGGGGGCAGGTGGACACTGAAGCTTTCTTT
.,.,TRBJ2-7,TRBV29-1,CSVEDGREQYF,TGCAGCGTTGAGGATGGAAGGGAGCAGTACTTC
.,TRBD1,TRBJ1-1,TRBV27,CASSLRDSRGEAFF,TGTGCCAGCAGTTTAAGGGACAGCCGGGGTGAAGCTTTCTTT
.,TRBD1,TRBJ2-2,TRBV15,CATSSRDRNTGELFF,TGTGCCACCAGCAGCCGGGACAGGAACACCGGGGAGCTGTTTTTT
.,.,TRBJ1-3,TRBV4-3,CASSPTGGNTIYF,TGCGCCAGCAGCCCGACGGGCGGAAACACCATATATTTT
.,.,TRBJ1-1,TRBV27,CASSLDRGAEAFF,TGTGCCAGCAGTTTGGATAGGGGCGCTGAAGCTTTCTTT
.,TRBD1,TRBJ2-6,TRBV19,CASSLRGQNEPGANVLTF,TGTGCCAGTAGTCTCCGGGGACAGAATGAGCCTGGGGCCAACGTCCTGACTTTC
.,TRBD1,TRBJ1-5,TRBV28,CASSLYGTGTLRPQHF,TGTGCCAGCAGTTTATACGGGACAGGTACCTTGCGGCCCCAGCATTTT
.,TRBD1,TRBJ1-2,TRBV27,CASSSGQGLYGYTF,TGTGCCAGCAGTTCCGGACAGGGCCTCTATGGCTACACCTTC
once,.,TRBJ2-1,TRBV30,CAWSGLGHNNEQFF,TGTGCCTGGAGTGGTCTCGGGCACAACAATGAGCAGTTCTTC
.,.,TRBJ1-2,TRBV7-2,CASSSIQGNGVGVNYGYTF,TGTGCCAGCAGCTCCATACAGGGAAACGGGGTGGGAGTTAACTATGGCTACACCTTC
.,.,TRBJ2-7,TRBV5-1,CASSTQIGLAKGIMGEQYF,TGCGCCAGCAGCACGCAGATCGGGTTGGCAAAAGGAATTATGGGCGAGCAGTACTTC
.,TRBD2,TRBJ2-2,TRBV2,CASSERLAGANTGELFF,TGTGCCAGCAGTGAAAGGCTAGCGGGTGCGAACACCGGGGAGCTGTTTTTT
.,TRBD1,TRBJ1-2,TRBV6-5,CASSYRTGGVYGYTF,TGTGCCAGCAGTTACCGGACAGGGGGCGTCTATGGCTACACCTTC
.,.,TRBJ2-7,TRBV6-1,CASSEFGGREGDEQYF,TGTGCCAGCAGTGAATTTGGGGGAAGGGAGGGGGACGAGCAGTACTTC
.,.,TRBJ2-1,TRBV11-1,CASSLGLYNEQFF,TGTGCCAGCAGCTTAGGGCTTTACAATGAGCAGTTCTTC
.,.,TRBJ2-7,TRBV2,CASIETGWEQYF,TGTGCCAGCATCGAGACAGGTTGGGAGCAGTACTTC
.,TRBD2,TRBJ2-7,TRBV7-6,CASSLVGTSGYEQYF,TGTGCCAGCAGCTTAGTGGGGACTAGCGGCTACGAGCAGTACTTC
.,TRBD2,TRBJ2-1,TRBV4-1,CASSQGAGLAANEQFF,TGCGCCAGCAGCCAAGGAGCGGGACTAGCTGCCAATGAGCAGTTCTTC
.,.,TRBJ1-5,TRBV28,CASSLLAGANQPQHF,TGTGCCAGCAGTTTGTTGGCGGGGGCCAATCAGCCCCAGCATTTT
.,.,TRBJ2-2,TRBV28,CASSFGNTGELFF,TGTGCCAGCAGTTTTGGGAACACCGGGGAGCTGTTTTTT
.,.,TRBJ2-7,TRBV15,CATSGRTTIRYF,TGTGCCACCAGCGGACGGACCACCATCCGGTACTTC
.,.,TRBJ1-5,TRBV2,CASRGVLGGNQPQHF,TGTGCCAGCAGGGGGGTCCTAGGGGGCAATCAGCCCCAGCATTTT
.,.,TRBJ2-2,TRBV29-1,CSVRGANTGELFF,TGCAGCGTTAGGGGTGCGAACACCGGGGAGCTGTTTTTT
.,.,TRBJ2-5,TRBV13,CASSPVGRGYQETQYF,TGTGCCAGCAGCCCTGTGGGCAGGGGTTACCAAGAGACCCAGTACTTC
.,TRBD2,TRBJ2-7,TRBV14,CASSQESASGRGSYEQYF,TGTGCCAGCAGCCAAGAGTCGGCGAGCGGGAGGGGGTCCTACGAGCAGTACTTC
.,.,TRBJ2-7,TRBV4-3,CASSQERHYEQYF,TGCGCCAGCAGCCAGGAGCGCCATTACGAGCAGTACTTC
once,.,TRBJ2-1,TRBV21-1,CASSNQSSNCPRDEQFF,TGTGCCAGCAGCAATCAGAGCAGCAATTGCCCTCGGGATGAGCAGTTCTTC
.,TRBD2,TRBJ2-7,TRBV5-8,CASSLEAGGGLHEQYF,TGTGCCAGCAGCTTGGAGGCGGGAGGGGGGTTGCACGAGCAGTACTTC
.,.,TRBJ2-3,TRBV4-3,CASSQELRADTQYF,TGCGCCAGCAGCCAAGAGCTGAGGGCCGATACGCAGTATTTT
.,.,TRBJ1-1,TRBV7-2,CASSLADSGMAEAFF,TGTGCCAGCAGCTTAGCGGACAGCGGGATGGCTGAAGCTTTCTTT
.,.,TRBJ2-1,TRBV19,CASSIVWSPGNYNEQFF,TGTGCCAGTAGTATAGTCTGGTCGCCAGGGAATTACAATGAGCAGTTCTTC
.,.,TRBJ2-1,TRBV13,CASSSGTLYNEQFF,TGTGCCAGCAGCTCCGGGACTCTCTACAATGAGCAGTTCTTC
.,.,TRBJ2-3,TRBV5-1,CASSLGRGSTDTQYF,TGCGCCAGCAGCTTGGGTCGGGGGAGCACAGATACGCAGTATTTT
.,TRBD1,TRBJ2-2,TRBV18,CASSPYRGPGTGELFF,TGTGCCAGCTCACCCTACAGGGGGCCGGGCACCGGGGAGCTGTTTTTT
.,.,TRBJ1-5,TRBV28,CASRTQGGNQPQHF,TGTGCCAGCAGAACACAGGGCGGCAATCAGCCCCAGCATTTT
once,.,TRBJ2-2,TRBV29-1,CSVVVTGELFF,TGCAGCGTTGTCGTTACCGGGGAGCTGTTTTTT
.,.,TRBJ2-2,TRBV6-5,CASSSFEDTGELFF,TGTGCCAGCAGTTCCTTCGAAGACACCGGGGAGCTGTTTTTT
.,.,TRBJ2-7,TRBV5-1,CASSDGQSYEQYF,TGCGCCAGCAGCGATGGACAGTCCTACGAGCAGTACTTC
once,TRBD1,TRBJ1-3,TRBV7-9,CASSLGQTSIGNTIYF,TGTGCCAGCAGCCTGGGACAGACAAGCATTGGAAACACCATATATTTT
few,.,TRBJ1-1,TRBV10-1,CASSDSLNTEAFF,TGCGCCAGCAGTGATTCGCTTAACACTGAAGCTTTCTTT
.,.,TRBJ2-3,TRBV7-9,CASSLVSDTQYF,TGTGCCAGCAGCTTAGTATCAGATACGCAGTATTTT
.,TRBD2,TRBJ2-1,TRBV5-1,CASSGGLGEPYNEQFF,TGCGCCAGCAGCGGCGGACTAGGGGAACCCTACAATGAGCAGTTCTTC
.,TRBD1,TRBJ2-7,TRBV30,CACQGQGANYEQYF,TGTGCCTGTCAGGGACAGGGGGCGAACTACGAGCAGTACTTC
.,.,TRBJ2-3,TRBV5-1,CASSLFRTARADTQYF,TGCGCCAGCAGCCTCTTTCGGACGGCAAGGGCAGATACGCAGTATTTT
.,.,TRBJ1-2,TRBV6-1,CASTSGGFNYGYTF,TGTGCCAGCACGTCGGGGGGCTTCAACTATGGCTACACCTTC
.,TRBD2,TRBJ2-1,TRBV28,CASSYPGLAGPYPNEQFF,TGTGCCAGCAGTTACCCGGGACTAGCGGGCCCGTACCCCAATGAGCAGTTCTTC
.,.,TRBJ2-1,TRBV18,CASSPIVSSYNEQFF,TGTGCCAGCTCACCAATAGTTAGCTCCTACAATGAGCAGTTCTTC